In this sample, the clone carrying this T cell receptor (beta chain) turned up a few times. This CDR3 comprises 13 residues. The V gene's germline CDR1 is KGHSH and CDR2 LQKENI. J gave up 7 bases and V 3 bases, and 1 base lay outside the gene matches. These data belong to a study of blood T cell repertoires in COVID-19. Followed over time, Seattle patients had been enrolled while infection was active. Assay used: immunoSEQ multiplex PCR; TCRdb lists only in-frame clones, some missing. The sample includes approximately 330,000 clones, 90% of them seen just once. This TCR was sampled from a woman in her 40s with COVID-19, enrolled during active disease. Specimen: peripheral blood. This chain links TRBV18 with TRBJ1-5; 9 bases match TRBD1. DNA for the CDR3: TGTGCCAGCTCACCTACAGGGGGCCAGCCCCAGCATTTT. This sequence encodes CASSPTGGQPQHF. The full variable domain, in which reference TRBV18 and TRBJ1-5 provide the parts outside the CDR3, is NAGVMQNPRHLVRRRGQEARLRCSPMKGHSHVYWYRQLPEEGLKFMVYLQKENIIDESGMPKERFSAEFPKEGPSILRIQQVVRGDSAAYFCASSPTGGQPQHFGDGTRLSIL.